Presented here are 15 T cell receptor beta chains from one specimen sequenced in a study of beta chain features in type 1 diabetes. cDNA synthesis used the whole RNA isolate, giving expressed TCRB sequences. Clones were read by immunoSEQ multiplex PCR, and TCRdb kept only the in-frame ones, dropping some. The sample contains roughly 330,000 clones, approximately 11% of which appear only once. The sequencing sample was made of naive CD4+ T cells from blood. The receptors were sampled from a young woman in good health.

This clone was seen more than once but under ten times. The CDR3 loop is CASSSSGTSGRYEQFF. The CDR3 bases are TGTGCCAGCAGCTCCTCCGGGACTAGCGGGAGATATGAGCAGTTCTTC. This chain links TRBV7-2 with TRBJ2-1; 14 bases match TRBD2. Trimming cost V 4 bases and J 8 bases; bases outside gene matches: 7. CDR3 length: 16 amino acids. Germline loops: CDR1 SGHTA, CDR2 FQGNSA. Looking up the rest from reference TRBV7-2 and TRBJ2-1 gives the full variable domain: GAGVSQSPSNKVTEKGKDVELRCDPISGHTALYWYRQSLGQGLEFLIYFQGNSAPDKSGLPSDRFSAERTGGSVSTLTIQRTQQEDSAVYLCASSSSGTSGRYEQFFGPGTRLTVL.

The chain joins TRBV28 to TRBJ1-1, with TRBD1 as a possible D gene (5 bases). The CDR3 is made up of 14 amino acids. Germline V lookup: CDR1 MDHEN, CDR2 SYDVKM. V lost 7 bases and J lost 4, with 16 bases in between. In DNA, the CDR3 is TGTGCCAGCATCCATTCAGGGTCGGGCACTGAAGCTTTCTTT. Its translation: CASIHSGSGTEAFF. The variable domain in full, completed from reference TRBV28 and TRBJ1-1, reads DVKVTQSSRYLVKRTGEKVFLECVQDMDHENMFWYRQDPGLGLRLIYFSYDVKMKEKGDIPEGYSVSREKKERFSLILESASTNQTSMYLCASIHSGSGTEAFFGQGTRLTVV.

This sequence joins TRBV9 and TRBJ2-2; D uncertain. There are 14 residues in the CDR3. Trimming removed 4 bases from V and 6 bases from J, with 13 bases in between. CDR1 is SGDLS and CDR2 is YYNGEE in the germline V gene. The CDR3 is CASSTSSGPGELFF. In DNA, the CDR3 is TGTGCCAGCAGCACTTCATCTGGGCCCGGGGAGCTGTTTTTT.

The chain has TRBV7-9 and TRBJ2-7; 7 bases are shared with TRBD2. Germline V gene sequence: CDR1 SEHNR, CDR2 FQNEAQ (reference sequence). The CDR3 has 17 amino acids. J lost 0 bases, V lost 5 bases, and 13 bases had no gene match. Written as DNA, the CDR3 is TGTGCCAGCAGCGCCGGGACTACCTCCTTTAGCTCCTACGAGCAGTACTTC. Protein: CASSAGTTSFSSYEQYF.

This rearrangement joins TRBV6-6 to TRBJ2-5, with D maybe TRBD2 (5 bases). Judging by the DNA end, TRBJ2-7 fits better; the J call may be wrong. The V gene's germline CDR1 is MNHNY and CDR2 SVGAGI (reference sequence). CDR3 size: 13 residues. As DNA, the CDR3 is TGTGCCAGCAGTTCCACCCGGGAATACGAGCAGTACTTC. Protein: CASSSTREYEQYF.

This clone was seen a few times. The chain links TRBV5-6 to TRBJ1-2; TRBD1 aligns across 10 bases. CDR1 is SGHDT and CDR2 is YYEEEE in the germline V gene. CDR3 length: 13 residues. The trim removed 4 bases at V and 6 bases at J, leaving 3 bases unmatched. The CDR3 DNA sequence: TGTGCCAGCAGCCGGGACAGGGGTGATGGCTACACCTTC. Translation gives CASSRDRGDGYTF.

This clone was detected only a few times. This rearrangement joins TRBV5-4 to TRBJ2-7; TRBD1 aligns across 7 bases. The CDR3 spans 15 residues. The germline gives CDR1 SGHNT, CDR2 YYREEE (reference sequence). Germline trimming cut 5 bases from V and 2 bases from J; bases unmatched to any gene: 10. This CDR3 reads CASRDPGQTTYEQYF. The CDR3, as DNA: TGTGCCAGCAGGGATCCGGGACAGACGACCTACGAGCAGTACTTC.

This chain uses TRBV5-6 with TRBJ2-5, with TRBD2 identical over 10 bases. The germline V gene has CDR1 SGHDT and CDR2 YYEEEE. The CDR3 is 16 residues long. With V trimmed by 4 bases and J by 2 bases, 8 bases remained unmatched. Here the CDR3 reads CASSLRTSGKQETQYF. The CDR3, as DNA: TGTGCCAGCAGCCTACGGACTAGCGGAAAACAAGAGACCCAGTACTTC.

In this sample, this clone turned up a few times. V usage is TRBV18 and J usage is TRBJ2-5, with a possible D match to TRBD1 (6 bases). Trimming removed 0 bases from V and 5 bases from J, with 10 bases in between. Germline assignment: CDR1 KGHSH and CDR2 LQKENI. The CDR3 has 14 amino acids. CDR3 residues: CASSPPGQWETQYF. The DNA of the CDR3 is TGTGCCAGCTCACCACCGGGACAATGGGAGACCCAGTACTTC.

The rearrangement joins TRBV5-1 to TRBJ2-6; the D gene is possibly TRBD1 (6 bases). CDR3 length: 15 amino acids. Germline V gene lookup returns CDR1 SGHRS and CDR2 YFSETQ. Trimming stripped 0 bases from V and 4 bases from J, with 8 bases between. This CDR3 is CASSLAGVGANVLTF. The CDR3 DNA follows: TGCGCCAGCAGCTTGGCAGGGGTAGGGGCCAACGTCCTGACTTTC.

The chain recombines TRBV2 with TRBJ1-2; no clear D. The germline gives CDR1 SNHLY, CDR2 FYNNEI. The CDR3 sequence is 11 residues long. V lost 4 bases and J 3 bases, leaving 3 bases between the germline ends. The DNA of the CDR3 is TGTGCCAGCAGTGCTGACTATGGCTACACCTTC. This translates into CASSADYGYTF.

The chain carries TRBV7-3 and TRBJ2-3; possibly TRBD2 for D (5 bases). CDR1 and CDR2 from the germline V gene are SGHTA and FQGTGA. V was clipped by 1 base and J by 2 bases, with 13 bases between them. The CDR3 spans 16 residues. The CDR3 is CASSLRGKASTDTQYF. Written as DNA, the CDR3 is TGTGCCAGCAGCTTAAGAGGGAAAGCCTCCACAGATACGCAGTATTTT.

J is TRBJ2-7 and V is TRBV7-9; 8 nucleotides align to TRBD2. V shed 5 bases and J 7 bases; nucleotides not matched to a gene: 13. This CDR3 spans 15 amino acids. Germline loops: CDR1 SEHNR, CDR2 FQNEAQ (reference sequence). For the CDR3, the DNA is TGTGCCAGCAGCGCTTTGTGGACTAGCTCGCGGGAGCAGTACTTC. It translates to CASSALWTSSREQYF.

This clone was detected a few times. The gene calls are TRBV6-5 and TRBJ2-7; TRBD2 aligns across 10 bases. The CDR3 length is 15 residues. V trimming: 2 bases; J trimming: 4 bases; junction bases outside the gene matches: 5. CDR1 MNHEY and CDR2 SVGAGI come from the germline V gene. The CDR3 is CASSYGSSGSYEQYF. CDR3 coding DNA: TGTGCCAGCAGTTACGGATCTAGCGGGAGTTACGAGCAGTACTTC.

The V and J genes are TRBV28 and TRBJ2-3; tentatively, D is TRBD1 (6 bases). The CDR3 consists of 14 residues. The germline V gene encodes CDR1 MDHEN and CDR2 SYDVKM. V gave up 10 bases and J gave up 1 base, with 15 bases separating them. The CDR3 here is CATRETGRTDTQYF. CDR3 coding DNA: TGTGCCACTAGAGAGACAGGTCGCACAGATACGCAGTATTTT.